This passage covers 20 T cell receptor beta chains from one sample sequenced in a study of shared clonotypes between healthy human individuals. Method: immunoSEQ multiplex PCR; TCRdb's copy keeps in-frame clones and lacks some. The top ten hold 1.2% of the sample, which has over 1.4 million clones, roughly 96% seen once. The source material was naive CD4+ T cells sorted from blood. Described subset: CD45RA+ positively selected. These receptors all come from a man aged 30 to 39 in good health.

The chain is built from TRBV11-3 and TRBJ2-7, with unresolved D. Germline V CDR1 and CDR2: SGHNT, YENEEA. This CDR3 comprises 14 residues. Trimming took off 5 bases at V and 1 base at J, with 12 bases between the two ends. The CDR3 DNA sequence: TGTGCCAGCAGCCCCGGCAGTAGATCCTACGAGCAGTACTTC. Translated, it gives CASSPGSRSYEQYF.

The chain combines TRBV7-8 with TRBJ2-1, with TRBD1 matching 9 bases. The J segment lost 12 bases and the V segment lost 0 bases, leaving 18 bases of the junction unmatched. This CDR3 contains 18 residues. Germline V gene data show CDR1 as SGHVS and CDR2 as FQNEAQ. CDR3 in DNA: TGTGCCAGCAGCTTAGCTAGGGACAGGGCCTTAGGGGCTACTGCGCAGTTCTTC. Amino acids: CASSLARDRALGATAQFF.

The chain carries TRBV10-3 and TRBJ2-5, with 10 nucleotides matching TRBD2. V gave up 2 bases and J gave up 3 bases; unmatched junction bases: 15. Germline assignment: CDR1 ENHRY and CDR2 SYGVKD. The CDR3 runs to 19 residues. The CDR3 loop reads CAISEEQKTSGLQKETQYF. Here the CDR3 DNA reads TGTGCCATCAGTGAGGAACAGAAGACTAGCGGGCTTCAGAAAGAGACCCAGTACTTC.

The chain recombines TRBV29-1 with TRBJ2-3; 13 nucleotides match TRBD2. Germline lookup yields CDR1 SQVTM and CDR2 ANQGSEA. The ends lost 4 bases at V and 8 bases at J; junction bases unmatched: 3. The CDR3 length is 13 residues. In nucleotides, the CDR3 is TGCAGCGTTGGGGGACTAGCGGGACTTACGCAGTATTTT. It specifies CSVGGLAGLTQYF.

The genes are TRBV27 and TRBJ2-7; the D call may be TRBD1 or TRBD2 (5 bases each). The germline CDR1 and CDR2 sequences are MNHEY and SMNVEV (reference sequence). CDR3 length equals 18 residues. V shed 5 bases and J shed 4 bases, with 27 bases lying between them. The CDR3 here is CASSPSLSPRPGPYEQYF. CDR3 nucleotides: TGTGCCAGCAGTCCTTCTCTTTCGCCGCGTCCGGGGCCATACGAGCAGTACTTC.

This clone was seen just once. The chain combines TRBV6-1 with TRBJ1-1, with 10 bases matching TRBD1. The CDR3 sequence is 14 residues long. V shed 8 bases, J shed 2 bases, and the junction held 5 bases outside the gene matches. Germline assignment: CDR1 MNHNS and CDR2 SASEGT. The CDR3, as DNA: TGTGCCAGCGGGGACAGGGGCCAAAACACTGAAGCTTTCTTT. This codes for CASGDRGQNTEAFF.

The chain joins TRBV29-1 to TRBJ2-1; 12 positions match TRBD2. There are 17 residues in the CDR3. CDR1 and CDR2 from the germline V gene are SQVTM and ANQGSEA. V dropped 7 bases and J dropped 5; count of bases not matched to a gene: 15. The CDR3 region has the DNA TGCAGCGCTAGCGGGAGGGTGGGAACGGGTTGGGACAATGAGCAGTTCTTC. Amino acid sequence: CSASGRVGTGWDNEQFF.

This clone was detected once. The V call is TRBV28, the J call TRBJ1-2, with D hard to call. This CDR3 region has 12 residues. The V end lost 4 bases, the J end lost 6 bases, and 9 bases lay between the germline ends. Germline CDR1 and CDR2: MDHEN and SYDVKM. CDR3 sequence: CASSSLTDGYTF. The DNA of the CDR3 is TGTGCCAGCAGTTCCCTCACCGATGGCTACACCTTC.

This CDR3 is CASSYGDRNIQYF. CDR3 nucleotides: TGTGCCAGCAGTTATGGGGACCGTAACATTCAGTACTTC. The chain uses TRBV27 and TRBJ2-4; the D call may be TRBD1 or TRBD2 (5 bases each). V lost 4 bases to trimming and J lost 7 bases, with 11 bases between them. CDR3 length: 13 residues. Germline-derived CDR1 and CDR2 are MNHEY and SMNVEV (reference sequence).

V usage is TRBV28 and J usage is TRBJ1-5; 9 positions match TRBD1. Trimming took 5 bases from V and 7 from J; bases not matched to a gene: 9. Germline V CDR1 and CDR2: MDHEN, SYDVKM. The CDR3 loop spans 15 amino acids. CDR3 DNA: TGTGCCAGCAGTGGGACCGGGACAGGGTTCCAGCCCCAGCATTTT. The encoded protein is CASSGTGTGFQPQHF.

The chain is built from TRBV28 and TRBJ1-5; a weak D match, TRBD1 (5 bases). This CDR3 is built from 17 residues. Germline V gene data show CDR1 as MDHEN and CDR2 as SYDVKM. V gave up 8 bases and J gave up 0 bases, with 20 bases separating them. The DNA of the CDR3 is TGTGCCAGCTCGGGGGTCCAAGACGGATATAGCAATCAGCCCCAGCATTTT. Protein: CASSGVQDGYSNQPQHF.

The chain has TRBV7-3 and TRBJ2-1, with 9 positions matching TRBD2. CDR1 and CDR2 from the germline V gene are SGHTA and FQGTGA. This CDR3 is 20 amino acids long. Losses at the gene ends were 4 bases for V and 0 bases for J; bases not matched to a gene: 16. The CDR3: CASSSPSGRPSLSSYNEQFF. CDR3 sequence (DNA): TGTGCCAGCAGCTCACCCAGCGGGAGGCCCTCTTTGAGCTCCTACAATGAGCAGTTCTTC.

The DNA of the CDR3 is TGTGCAAGTCGCTTAGAGCGAGAAAGATACGGCTCCTACGAGCAGTACTTC. Translating it yields CASRLERERYGSYEQYF. The rearrangement links TRBV12-2 to TRBJ2-7; the D call TRBD2 from the table was never checked on the DNA. TRBV12-2 is a recognized pseudogene. This CDR3 region has 17 residues.

V gene TRBV5-1 combines with J gene TRBJ2-6, with D perhaps being TRBD1 or TRBD2 (5 bases each). Trimming took off 6 bases at V and 0 bases at J, with 19 bases between the two ends. The germline V gene encodes CDR1 SGHRS and CDR2 YFSETQ. CDR3 length equals 18 residues. As DNA, the CDR3 is TGCGCCAGCACCCCAACCGAGGGGCTTAGCTCTGGGGCCAACGTCCTGACTTTC. Translated: CASTPTEGLSSGANVLTF.

The chain carries TRBV28 and TRBJ1-1; possible D gene TRBD1, 5 bases. Trimming shortened V by 6 bases and J by 4 bases, and 24 bases separated the two germline ends. CDR3 length: 17 amino acids. Germline assignment: CDR1 MDHEN and CDR2 SYDVKM. CDR3 bases: TGTGCCAGCAGAGTAAATGGAGTCGACAGACGTGGCACTGAAGCTTTCTTT. This encodes CASRVNGVDRRGTEAFF.

This sequence joins TRBV7-2 and TRBJ2-1; 9 bases are a match to TRBD1. V was pared by 3 bases and J by 8 bases, with 8 bases of the junction left unmatched. Germline-derived CDR1 and CDR2 are SGHTA and FQGNSA. The CDR3 totals 15 residues. CDR3 sequence reads: CASSFLGQGWYEQFF. Here the CDR3 DNA reads TGTGCCAGCAGCTTTCTGGGACAGGGATGGTATGAGCAGTTCTTC.

Only one count was recorded for this clone. The genes are TRBV4-3 and TRBJ2-1, with 13 bases matching TRBD2. V was clipped by 3 bases and J by 10 bases; unmatched bases: 3. Per germline, CDR1 LGHNA and CDR2 YSLEER. CDR3 length: 14 amino acids. The CDR3 bases are TGCGCCAGCAGCCATGGACTAGCGGGAGACGAGCAGTTCTTC. Translated, it gives CASSHGLAGDEQFF.

J is TRBJ1-2 and V is TRBV6-5; D unclear. The CDR3 has 13 residues. The V gene's germline CDR1 is MNHEY and CDR2 SVGAGI. Deletions cut 7 bases from V and 6 bases from J, with 15 bases between. CDR3 nucleotides: TGTGCCAGCAATAACCCGGCAAATGATGGCTACACCTTC. Protein sequence: CASNNPANDGYTF.

The chain is built from TRBV18 and TRBJ1-4; D is possibly TRBD1 (5 bases). V was cut by 3 bases and J by 7 bases, with 18 bases left in between. Germline V gene data show CDR1 as KGHSH and CDR2 as LQKENI. The CDR3 totals 16 residues. This CDR3 is CASSPPQVGRVEKLFF. The CDR3 nucleotides read TGTGCCAGCTCACCTCCCCAGGTGGGGCGAGTTGAAAAACTGTTTTTT.

This clone has only one observation. The chain recombines TRBV5-1 with TRBJ2-7; perhaps TRBD2 as D (5 bases). The CDR3 extends over 16 amino acids. V was pared by 0 bases and J by 2 bases, with 15 bases between. In germline, CDR1 is SGHRS, CDR2 YFSETQ. The CDR3 reads CASSLAEGGRPYEQYF. In DNA form, the CDR3 reads TGCGCCAGCAGCTTGGCCGAGGGTGGACGCCCCTACGAGCAGTACTTC.